A selection of T cell receptor beta chains follows, all from one sample in a study of pediatric ulcerative colitis. Produced via immunoSEQ multiplex PCR; TCRdb's table is partial and in-frame only. The data hold roughly 49,000 clones, with 78% observed a single time. Sequencing was done on a sample of gut tissue. Source of these receptors: a girl between 10 and 17 years old with moderate ulcerative colitis. The CDR3 runs from the conserved cysteine through the conserved F or W. D genes are given only for firm matches. Some rows have no size entry. The others give once, few or many, or a class for an expanded clone.

>.|TRBJ1-6|TRBD1|TRBV4-3
TGCGCCAGCAGCCGATACTCAGGACAGGGCCCTCTTTATAATTCACCCCTCCACTTT
CASSRYSGQGPLYNSPLHF
>.|TRBJ1-1|.|TRBV7-9
TGTGCCAGCAGCTTAGGGGTGGTTGCGGGGGGAGCTTTCTTT
CASSLGVVAGGAFF
>.|TRBJ2-7|.|TRBV11-2
TGTGCCAGCAGGACCGCGGGGCAGGGTGTCTACGAGCAGTACTTC
CASRTAGQGVYEQYF
>.|TRBJ2-5|.|TRBV6-5
TGTGCCAGCAGTAGGTCACTACTGCAAGAGACCCAGTACTTC
CASSRSLLQETQYF
>.|TRBJ2-2|.|TRBV28
TGTGCCAGCAGTTTATTGGGCACCGGGGAGCTGTTTTTT
CASSLLGTGELFF
>medium-sized|TRBJ1-5|.|TRBV7-2
TGTGCCAGCCTGAGCAGTCTTAATCAGCCCCAGCATTTT
CASLSSLNQPQHF
>.|TRBJ1-1|TRBD1|TRBV4-1
TGCGCCAGCAGCCAAGTATGGGGGTTCAAAAGACAGGGGGCGCGGACTGAAGCTTTCTTT
CASSQVWGFKRQGARTEAFF
>.|TRBJ1-1|.|TRBV25-1
TGTGCCAGCAGTGGGGGGACGAACACTGAAGCTTTCTTT
CASSGGTNTEAFF
>few|TRBJ1-1|.|TRBV14
TGTGCCAGCAATCGACCGTTCATGAACACTGAAGCTTTCTTT
CASNRPFMNTEAFF
>.|TRBJ2-1|TRBD1|TRBV4-2
TGTGCCAGCAGCCAAGAGGGGCAGGGGGCGGGTGTTGAGCAGTTCTTC
CASSQEGQGAGVEQFF